Listed below are T cell receptor beta chains from one sample, sequenced in a study of cytomegalovirus exposure and HLA in healthy donors. Method: immunoSEQ multiplex PCR; TCRdb's copy keeps in-frame clones and lacks some. The repertoire shows some 80,000 clones; the top ten hold roughly an eighth. The specimen was PBMCs. These TCRs come from a man aged 45-65 years in good health and CMV-seropositive. CDR3s include the opening cysteine and the closing phenylalanine or tryptophan.

>TRBJ1-5|TRBV6-1
CASSESGQPQHF
>TRBJ1-2|TRBV7-2
CASSSNRQGGGYTF
>TRBJ2-5|TRBV29-1
CIAGGQETQYF
>TRBJ1-6|TRBV29-1
CSVDGAGEGVNSPLHF
>TRBJ2-1|TRBV18
CASSGYNEQFF
>TRBJ1-2|TRBV6-1
CASSEVGTAKNYGYTF
>TRBJ2-1|TRBV25-1
CASSEERERGHEQFF
>TRBJ1-5|TRBV6-5
CASSDSGVQPQHF
>TRBJ2-3|TRBV5-4
CASSLDTSTDTQYF
>TRBJ1-1|TRBV11-2
CASSPWTRGNSEAFF
>TRBJ2-4|TRBV4-1
CASSQGYRDGLAKNIQYF
>TRBJ1-4|TRBV5-1
CASSGSGTGSEKLFF
>TRBJ1-1|TRBV20-1
CSASRDTEAFF
>TRBJ1-2|TRBV4-1
CASSPRPSGGYGYTF
>TRBJ1-5|TRBV15
CATSRETGGKGNQPQHF
>TRBJ2-5|TRBV27
CASSPKPGTSGRETQYF
>TRBJ2-4|TRBV7-3
CASSLELAKNIQYF
>TRBJ2-7|TRBV15
CATSRSTQAYEQYF
>TRBJ1-1|TRBV19
CASNTGTLNTEAFF
>TRBJ2-3|TRBV5-1
CASSLSGTSTDTQYF
>TRBJ1-2|TRBV18
CASSPPSNYGYTF
>TRBJ1-2|TRBV28
CASSYTGTGGLPEDYTF
>TRBJ1-1|TRBV28
CASRGGVSTEAFF
>TRBJ1-2|TRBV5-4
CASRSEISQTVDYGYTF
>TRBJ2-2|TRBV9
CASSVDSYSGELFF
>TRBJ1-1|TRBV7-2
CASSSDRVSAFF
>TRBJ2-1|TRBV5-4
CASSLRASRYNEQFF
>TRBJ2-3|TRBV9
CASSVVAGPAPDTQYF
>TRBJ2-1|TRBV9
CASSVGGAALTILDNEQFF
>TRBJ1-2|TRBV7-8
CASSSTGSYGYTF
>TRBJ1-2|TRBV7-3
CASSSTEAASNYGYTF
>TRBJ2-4|TRBV7-9
CASSLGQGEVIQYF
>TRBJ1-4|TRBV7-9
CASSPGQGGRATNEKLFF
>TRBJ2-5|TRBV7-8
CASSLLRETQYF
>TRBJ1-1|TRBV27
CASSRVNTEAFF
>TRBJ2-3|TRBV2
CASSESPYTDTQYF
>TRBJ1-1|TRBV5-1
CASSPGQAGVTEAFF
>TRBJ1-3|TRBV6-1
CASSETQGPGNTIYF
>TRBJ2-1|TRBV5-1
CASSLSIADNEQFF
>TRBJ1-5|TRBV15
CATSRDLRDYQPQHF
>TRBJ2-3|TRBV5-1
CASSFGRLAVTDTQYF
>TRBJ1-1|TRBV2
CASSVGQGLAEAFF
>TRBJ1-2|TRBV10-3
CAIRPDSYAYGYTF
>TRBJ2-4|TRBV28
CASSLPGSAKNIQYF
>TRBJ1-1|TRBV5-1
CASSSSFGQAEAFF
>TRBJ2-1|TRBV5-1
CASNVEVGNEQFF
>TRBJ1-1|TRBV27
CASSWTGGGWTEAFF
>TRBJ2-1|TRBV5-1
CASSFGTSGLNQFF
>TRBJ1-1|TRBV19
CASSGSGRGRSEAFF
>TRBJ1-1|TRBV5-1
CASSRDGDIEAFF
>TRBJ2-1|TRBV7-6
CASRPGQGVGNEQFF
>TRBJ1-2|TRBV29-1
CSVEVLGQGDGYTF